This T cell receptor (beta chain) is drawn from a study of CD8 T cells in Susac syndrome. Both CD4+ and CD8+ T cells were negatively isolated, and TEMRA cells underwent FACS enrichment. The germline CDR1 and CDR2 sequences are SGHTA and FQGNSA. The CDR3 covers 15 residues. Trimming took 0 bases from V and 4 from J; bases not matched to a gene: 5. RNA amounts of 0.5 to 1 ug underwent reverse transcription with random hexamers. Amplification of TCR beta CDR3 was carried out by immunoSEQ multiplex PCR, which covered 54 Vbeta and 13 Jbeta segments. TCRdb re-derived calls from the immunoSEQ multiplex PCR reads in MiXCR, one entry per CDR3 protein. The sample holds roughly 180,000 distinct CDR3 sequences, approximately 93% seen once.

The receptor was derived from a human donor with multiple sclerosis. V gene TRBV7-2 combines with J gene TRBJ1-2, with 7 bases fitting TRBD1. The sequenced sample consisted of CD4+ T cells from PBMCs. CDR3 nucleotide sequence: TGTGCCAGCAGCTTAGCCGACAGGGAGGGCTATGGCTACACCTTC. This codes for CASSLADREGYGYTF.